Below are 21 T cell receptor beta chains sequenced from a single sample in a study of OX40 agonist ivuxolimab in advanced cancers. Produced via immunoSEQ multiplex PCR; TCRdb's table is partial and in-frame only. Found here are 40,000 to 45,000 clones, about 85% of them singletons; the top ten hold around 5.1%. The sequenced sample was CD4+ or CD8+ T cells sorted from blood, obtained in a trial of the OX40 agonist ivuxolimab. The source is an adult with an advanced solid tumor such as melanoma, head and neck, liver or kidney cancer.

This rearrangement joins TRBV6-1 to TRBJ1-1; D is ambiguous. The V end was cut by 7 bases, the J end by 1 base, with 7 bases between. The CDR3 has 12 amino acids. The germline gives CDR1 MNHNS, CDR2 SASEGT. The CDR3 loop is CASMDWNTEAFF. CDR3 nucleotide sequence: TGTGCCAGCATGGATTGGAACACTGAAGCTTTCTTT.

V usage is TRBV6-5 and J usage is TRBJ1-5, with D perhaps TRBD1 (5 bases). The CDR3 runs to 15 residues. The germline gives CDR1 MNHEY, CDR2 SVGAGI. V lost 0 bases and J 1 base, leaving 7 bases between the germline ends. The DNA for the CDR3 is TGTGCCAGCAGTTACTCGCGGGGGAGCAATCAGCCCCAGCATTTT. This sequence encodes CASSYSRGSNQPQHF.

This rearrangement joins TRBV5-1 to TRBJ2-2; D is possibly TRBD2 (5 bases). Trimming stripped 4 bases from V and 0 bases from J, with 13 bases between. The CDR3 is 16 residues long. The V gene's germline CDR1 is SGHRS and CDR2 YFSETQ. The CDR3: CASSPTSLTNTGELFF. The CDR3 bases are TGCGCCAGCAGCCCCACTAGTCTGACGAACACCGGGGAGCTGTTTTTT.

This chain uses TRBV19 with TRBJ2-3, with D tentatively TRBD2 (5 bases). The CDR3 has 15 residues. Trimming shortened V by 6 bases and J by 3 bases, and 16 bases separated the two germline ends. Germline CDR1 reads LNHDA; CDR2 reads SQIVND (reference sequence). The CDR3 sequence is CASRELGSETDTQYF. CDR3 DNA: TGTGCCAGTAGGGAGCTAGGGAGCGAAACAGATACGCAGTATTTT.

The chain has TRBV7-8 and TRBJ1-1; no definite D call. Germline V gives CDR1 SGHVS, CDR2 FQNEAQ. CDR3 length: 15 amino acids. V was shortened by 1 base and J by 4 bases, with 13 bases between the two germline ends. The CDR3 bases are TGTGCCAGCAGCTTAGTTCTCTTGGGTGGCACTGAAGCTTTCTTT. Its protein is CASSLVLLGGTEAFF.

J is TRBJ2-7 and V is TRBV19; 16 bases align to TRBD2. The CDR3 has 17 residues. Per germline, CDR1 LNHDA and CDR2 SQIVND (reference sequence). V shed 6 bases and J 0 bases; nucleotides not matched to a gene: 5. The chain's CDR3 is CASSGTSGRANSYEQYF. DNA of the CDR3: TGTGCCAGTAGCGGGACTAGCGGGAGGGCCAACTCCTACGAGCAGTACTTC.

V is TRBV28 and J is TRBJ1-4; D is undetermined. Trimming removed 4 bases at V and 8 bases at J, with 5 bases between. Germline V CDR1 and CDR2: MDHEN, SYDVKM. The CDR3 extends over 11 amino acids. CDR3 nucleotide sequence: TGTGCCAGCAGTTCCTACGAAAAACTGTTTTTT. It encodes CASSSYEKLFF.

This clone has just one count. V and J are TRBV15 and TRBJ2-1; D remains unclear. This CDR3 contains 14 residues. V gave up 1 base and J gave up 10 bases, with 14 bases separating them. Germline V gene sequence: CDR1 LNHNV, CDR2 YYDKDF (reference sequence). The DNA of the CDR3 is TGTGCCACCAGCAGAGCGTCGGCGACTCCGGAGCAGTTCTTC. Translated, it gives CATSRASATPEQFF.

This chain joins TRBV27 and TRBJ1-3, with D perhaps TRBD1 (5 bases). The CDR3 extends over 18 amino acids. Germline V gene lookup returns CDR1 MNHEY and CDR2 SMNVEV (reference sequence). V lost 6 bases and J 0 bases, leaving 21 bases between the germline ends. In nucleotides, the CDR3 is TGTGCCAGCAGGCCCAGGGCCGTTCTCCTAAGCTCTGGAAACACCATATATTTT. The encoded protein is CASRPRAVLLSSGNTIYF.

V gene TRBV6-6 combines with J gene TRBJ2-3, with D unclear. The CDR3 extends over 13 amino acids. Germline V gene lookup returns CDR1 MNHNY and CDR2 SVGAGI (reference sequence). The ends were cut back, 5 bases at V and 0 bases at J, with 6 bases in the middle. In nucleotides, the CDR3 is TGTGCCAGCAGTACCCCTAGCACAGATACGCAGTATTTT. This gives the protein CASSTPSTDTQYF.

The chain uses TRBV29-1 and TRBJ2-1, with a weak D call TRBD2 (6 bases). Germline CDR1 reads SQVTM; CDR2 reads ANQGSEA. The CDR3 contains 14 residues. V lost 6 bases to trimming and J lost 6 bases, with 18 bases between them. The CDR3 loop reads CSVTPPSAINEQFF. CDR3 bases: TGCAGCGTAACCCCACCTAGCGCTATCAATGAGCAGTTCTTC.

The chain combines TRBV11-2 with TRBJ2-5; 8 bases are shared with TRBD1. Germline loops: CDR1 SGHAT, CDR2 FQNNGV. This CDR3 is 14 amino acids long. Trimming at V came to 5 bases and at J to 4 bases, leaving 6 bases not matched to a gene. The chain's CDR3 is CASSADRVGETQYF. The CDR3 nucleotides are TGTGCCAGCAGCGCGGACAGGGTCGGAGAGACCCAGTACTTC.

Here the CDR3 DNA reads TGTGCCAGCAGCCTCCTGACTAGCGGGAGAATTGGGGAGACCCAGTACTTC. This codes for CASSLLTSGRIGETQYF. This chain joins TRBV28 and TRBJ2-5; 12 nucleotides line up with TRBD2. J gave up 5 bases and V 6 bases, and 13 bases lay outside the gene matches. From germline, CDR1 is MDHEN and CDR2 SYDVKM. The CDR3 is 17 amino acids.

The V call is TRBV5-1, the J call TRBJ2-2; 9 nucleotides line up with TRBD1. The CDR3 spans 16 residues. The J segment lost 7 bases and the V segment lost 4 bases, leaving 11 bases of the junction unmatched. Germline lookup yields CDR1 SGHRS and CDR2 YFSETQ. CDR3 DNA: TGCGCCAGCAGCCCCCTCAGACAGGGGGAGAGCGGGGAGCTGTTTTTT. The encoded protein is CASSPLRQGESGELFF.

The rearrangement joins TRBV2 to TRBJ1-2; a weak D match, TRBD1 (6 bases). V was cut by 5 bases and J by 0 bases, with 13 bases left in between. CDR1 is SNHLY, CDR2 FYNNEI, per germline. There are 15 residues in the CDR3. The CDR3 nucleotides read TGTGCCAGCAGTATCGGGGGCCCGGCTAACTATGGCTACACCTTC. Its translation is CASSIGGPANYGYTF.

The CDR3 nucleotides read TGTGCCACCAGCAGAGATCTGGTGAGCGGGATGGGGTTCTTC. Encoded protein: CATSRDLVSGMGFF. The rearrangement links TRBV15 to TRBJ2-1; 7 bases line up with TRBD2. CDR3 size: 14 residues. Germline trimming cut 0 bases from V and 15 bases from J; bases unmatched to any gene: 11. From germline, CDR1 is LNHNV and CDR2 YYDKDF (reference sequence).

The chain employs TRBV6-5 and TRBJ2-7; D remains ambiguous. The CDR3 runs to 15 residues. CDR1 is MNHEY and CDR2 is SVGAGI in the germline V gene. V lost 0 bases to trimming and J lost 5 bases, with 14 bases between them. CDR3 sequence reads: CASSYSWAVPNEQYF. The CDR3 DNA is TGTGCCAGCAGTTACTCTTGGGCAGTCCCCAACGAGCAGTACTTC.

The V gene is TRBV7-8, the J gene TRBJ2-5; the D gene could be TRBD1 or TRBD2 (5 bases each). V gave up 5 bases and J gave up 3 bases, with 10 bases separating them. The germline V gene encodes CDR1 SGHVS and CDR2 FQNEAQ. The CDR3 runs to 13 residues. This CDR3 reads CASSVGPKETQYF. Written as DNA, the CDR3 is TGTGCCAGCAGCGTGGGACCAAAAGAGACCCAGTACTTC.

The J gene is TRBJ2-4, the V gene TRBV18; TRBD2 might be the D (6 bases). The CDR3 spans 16 residues. Deletions cut 3 bases from V and 8 bases from J, with 20 bases between. The germline V gene has CDR1 KGHSH and CDR2 LQKENI. CDR3 DNA: TGTGCCAGCTCACCGCCTGGGGGGACCCTTGGGGACATTCAGTACTTC. Translating it yields CASSPPGGTLGDIQYF.

This chain uses TRBV6-5 with TRBJ2-1; TRBD2 matches at 9 bases. Germline CDR1 is MNHEY and CDR2 is SVGAGI. This CDR3 region has 16 residues. V lost 0 bases, J lost 7 bases, and 7 bases stayed unmatched. DNA of the CDR3: TGTGCCAGCAGTTACTCGGGGGCGGGAGGGCAAAATGAGCAGTTCTTC. Its protein product is CASSYSGAGGQNEQFF.

This clone was seen a few times. The chain combines TRBV28 with TRBJ2-7; TRBD1 matches 7 bases. The CDR3 sequence is 12 residues long. The trim removed 8 bases at V and 3 bases at J, leaving 4 bases unmatched. Germline-derived CDR1 and CDR2 are MDHEN and SYDVKM. As DNA, the CDR3 is TGTGCCAGCCTCCGGGACAGCTACGAGCAGTACTTC. This sequence encodes CASLRDSYEQYF.